Sequencing of this TCR beta chain was carried out in a study of technical replicates of blood from a few donors. Germline CDR1 reads SGDLS; CDR2 reads YYNGEE. Unmatched junction bases numbered 0, after V lost 3 bases and J lost 6 bases. The CDR3 runs to 12 residues. The repertoire was sequenced with immunoSEQ multiplex PCR; TCRdb's copy has only in-frame clones and lacks some. The sample contains more than 65,000 clones, roughly 77% of which appear only once. This clone was observed a handful of times. Sequencing was done on a sample of PBMCs. The rearrangement links TRBV9 to TRBJ1-2, with TRBD1 matching 9 bases. The origin of this receptor is a human donor in good health. Some clones in this sample may be carry-over from other donors' samples. CDR3 in amino acids: CASSGDRDGYTF. CDR3 nucleotides: TGTGCCAGCAGCGGGGACAGGGATGGCTACACCTTC.